This TCR beta chain derives from a study of OX40 agonist ivuxolimab in advanced cancers. The J segment lost 6 bases and the V segment lost 5 bases, leaving 10 bases of the junction unmatched. This CDR3 has 15 amino acids. CDR1 is SEHNR and CDR2 is FQNEAQ in the germline V gene (reference sequence). Using immunoSEQ multiplex PCR, the repertoire was profiled, and TCRdb retains in-frame clones only, with some absent. The sample lists over 40,000 clones, about 90% seen once, with 0.38% in the top ten. The sequence derives from an adult with an advanced solid tumor such as melanoma, head and neck, liver or kidney cancer. This chain links TRBV7-9 with TRBJ2-3; 8 nucleotides agree with TRBD2. The sequencing used CD4+ or CD8+ T cells sorted from blood, collected in a trial of the OX40 agonist ivuxolimab. The CDR3 nucleotides are TGTGCCAGCAGCCCCTCGCGGGGGGCTTGGGATACGCAGTATTTT. It is translated as CASSPSRGAWDTQYF.